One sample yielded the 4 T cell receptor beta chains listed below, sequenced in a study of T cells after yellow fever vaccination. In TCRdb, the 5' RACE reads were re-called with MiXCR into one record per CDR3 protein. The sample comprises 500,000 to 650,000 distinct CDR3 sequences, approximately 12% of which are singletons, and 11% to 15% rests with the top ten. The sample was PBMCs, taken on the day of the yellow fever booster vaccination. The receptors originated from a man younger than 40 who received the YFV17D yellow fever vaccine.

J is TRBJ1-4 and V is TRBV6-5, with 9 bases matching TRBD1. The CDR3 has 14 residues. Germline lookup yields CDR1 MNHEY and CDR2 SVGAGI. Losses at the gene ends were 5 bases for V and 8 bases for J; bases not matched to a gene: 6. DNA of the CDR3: TGTGCCAGCAGTCACAACAGGGGGCAGGAAAAACTGTTTTTT. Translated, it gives CASSHNRGQEKLFF.

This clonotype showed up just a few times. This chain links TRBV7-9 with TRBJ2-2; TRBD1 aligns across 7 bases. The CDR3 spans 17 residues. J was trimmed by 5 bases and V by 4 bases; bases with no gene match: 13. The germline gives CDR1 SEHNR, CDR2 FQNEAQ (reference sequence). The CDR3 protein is CASSYLRDSQTTGELFF. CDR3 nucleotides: TGTGCCAGCAGCTACCTCCGGGACAGCCAGACGACCGGGGAGCTGTTTTTT.

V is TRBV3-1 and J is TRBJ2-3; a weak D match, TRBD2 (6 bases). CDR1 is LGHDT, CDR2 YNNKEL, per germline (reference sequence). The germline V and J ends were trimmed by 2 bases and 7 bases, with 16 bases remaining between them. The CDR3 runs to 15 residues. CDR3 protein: CASSQMNGSHNTQYF. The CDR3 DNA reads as TGTGCCAGCAGCCAAATGAACGGGAGCCATAATACGCAGTATTTT.

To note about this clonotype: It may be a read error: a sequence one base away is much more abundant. The CDR3 reads CCARDVRGTEGGEQYF. DNA for the CDR3: TGCTGTGCTAGAGATGTACGCGGGACTGAGGGAGGGGAGCAGTACTTC. The chain has TRBV20-1 and TRBJ2-7; 7 bases agree with TRBD2. This CDR3 comprises 16 residues. In germline, CDR1 is DFQATT, CDR2 SNEGSKA (reference sequence).